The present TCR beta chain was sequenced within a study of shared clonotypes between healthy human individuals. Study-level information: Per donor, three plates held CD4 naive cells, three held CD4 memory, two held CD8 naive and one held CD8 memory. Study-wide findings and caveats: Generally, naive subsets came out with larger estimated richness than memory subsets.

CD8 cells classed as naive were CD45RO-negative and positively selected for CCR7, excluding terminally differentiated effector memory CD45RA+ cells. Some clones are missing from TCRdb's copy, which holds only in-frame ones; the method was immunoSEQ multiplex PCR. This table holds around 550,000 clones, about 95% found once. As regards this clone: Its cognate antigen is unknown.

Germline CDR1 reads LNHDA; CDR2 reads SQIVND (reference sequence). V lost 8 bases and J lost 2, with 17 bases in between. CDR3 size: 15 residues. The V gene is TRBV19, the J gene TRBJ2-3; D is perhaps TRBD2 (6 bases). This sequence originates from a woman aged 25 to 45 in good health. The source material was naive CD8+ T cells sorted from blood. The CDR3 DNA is TGTGCCAGTCTTAACCAGGCGGGACCCACAGATACGCAGTATTTT. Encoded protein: CASLNQAGPTDTQYF.